The source of this T cell receptor beta chain is a study of cytomegalovirus exposure and HLA in healthy donors. Regarding the study as a whole: A later look showed TCR association rates differing by HLA locus, highest for DRB1 and lowest for HLA-C. Across donors, most TCRs were seen rarely, yet some public ones were widespread. Researchers reported from a later analysis that most CMV-associated TCR beta chains appeared HLA-restricted.

For this clone: Its antigen is currently unknown.

The V and J ends lost 4 bases and 2 bases, in that order; junction bases with no gene match: 7. The CDR3 runs 15 residues. CDR1 is SGHRS, CDR2 YFSETQ, per germline. PCR used 60 Vbeta primers and 13 Jbeta primers. The method was immunoSEQ multiplex PCR; TCRdb's version includes in-frame clones alone and lacks a portion of them. This repertoire shows 150,000 to 200,000 clones, about three quarters found once; its top ten account for 0.85% to 1.4%. This cohort consisted of healthy bone marrow donors. This chain links TRBV5-1 with TRBJ1-2; 8 positions match TRBD1. The sequencing sample was made of PBMCs. The clonotype comes from a woman in her thirties or forties in good health and CMV-seronegative. CDR3 sequence: CASSLRTGRNYGYTF. Here the CDR3 DNA reads TGCGCCAGCAGCCTAAGGACAGGGAGGAACTATGGCTACACCTTC.